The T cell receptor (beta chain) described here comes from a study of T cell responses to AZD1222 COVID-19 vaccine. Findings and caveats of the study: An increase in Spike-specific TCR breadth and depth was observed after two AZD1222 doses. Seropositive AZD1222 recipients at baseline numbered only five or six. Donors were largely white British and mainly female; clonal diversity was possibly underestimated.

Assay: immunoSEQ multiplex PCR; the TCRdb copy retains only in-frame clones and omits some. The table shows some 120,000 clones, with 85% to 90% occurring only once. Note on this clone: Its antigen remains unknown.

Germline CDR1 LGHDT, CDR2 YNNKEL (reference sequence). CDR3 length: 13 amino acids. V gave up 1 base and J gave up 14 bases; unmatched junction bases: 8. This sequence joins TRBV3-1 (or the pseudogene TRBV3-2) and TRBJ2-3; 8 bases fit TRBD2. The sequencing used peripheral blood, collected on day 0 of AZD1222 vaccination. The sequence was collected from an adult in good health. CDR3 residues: CASSQVRGVGLYF. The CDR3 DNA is TGTGCCAGCAGCCAAGTGCGGGGGGTTGGATTGTATTTT.